This T cell receptor (beta chain) stems from a study of blood T cell repertoires in COVID-19. Study-level background: Sites in the United States, Italy and Spain provided acute and convalescent COVID-19 samples.

In the original processing: For nucleated cells, counts were estimated from reference gene primer amplification. Some clones are missing from TCRdb's copy, which holds only in-frame ones; the method was immunoSEQ multiplex PCR. Clone size and V and J calls were adopted from that table, with D and trimming inferred from the DNA. This table has roughly 200,000 clones, approximately 90% appearing once. Sequencing was carried out using peripheral blood. The TCR comes from a woman aged 40 to 55 who had recovered from COVID-19.

The chain's CDR3 is CASSEETSGRSLAKNEQYF. The CDR3 DNA is TGTGCCAGCAGCGAAGAGACTAGCGGGAGGTCGTTGGCGAAGAACGAGCAGTACTTC. The chain joins TRBV11-3 to TRBJ2-7; 13 positions agree with TRBD2. Losses at the gene ends were 5 bases for V and 5 bases for J; bases not matched to a gene: 18. The CDR3 sequence is 19 residues long. The germline V gene has CDR1 SGHNT and CDR2 YENEEA.